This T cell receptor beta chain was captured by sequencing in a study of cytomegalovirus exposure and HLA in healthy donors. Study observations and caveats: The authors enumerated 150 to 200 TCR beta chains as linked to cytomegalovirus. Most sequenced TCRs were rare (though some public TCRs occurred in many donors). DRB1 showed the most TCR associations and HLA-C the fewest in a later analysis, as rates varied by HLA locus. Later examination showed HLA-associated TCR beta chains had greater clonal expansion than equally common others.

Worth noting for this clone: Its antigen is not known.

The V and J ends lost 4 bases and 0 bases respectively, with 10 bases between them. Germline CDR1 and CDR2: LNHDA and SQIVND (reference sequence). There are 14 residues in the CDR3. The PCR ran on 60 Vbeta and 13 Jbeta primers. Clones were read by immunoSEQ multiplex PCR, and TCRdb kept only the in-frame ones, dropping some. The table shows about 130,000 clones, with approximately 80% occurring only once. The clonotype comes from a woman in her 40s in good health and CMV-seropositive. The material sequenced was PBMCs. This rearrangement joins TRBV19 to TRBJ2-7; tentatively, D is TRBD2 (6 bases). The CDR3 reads CASSNPGVSYEQYF. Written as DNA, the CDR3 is TGTGCCAGTAGTAACCCGGGGGTCTCCTACGAGCAGTACTTC.